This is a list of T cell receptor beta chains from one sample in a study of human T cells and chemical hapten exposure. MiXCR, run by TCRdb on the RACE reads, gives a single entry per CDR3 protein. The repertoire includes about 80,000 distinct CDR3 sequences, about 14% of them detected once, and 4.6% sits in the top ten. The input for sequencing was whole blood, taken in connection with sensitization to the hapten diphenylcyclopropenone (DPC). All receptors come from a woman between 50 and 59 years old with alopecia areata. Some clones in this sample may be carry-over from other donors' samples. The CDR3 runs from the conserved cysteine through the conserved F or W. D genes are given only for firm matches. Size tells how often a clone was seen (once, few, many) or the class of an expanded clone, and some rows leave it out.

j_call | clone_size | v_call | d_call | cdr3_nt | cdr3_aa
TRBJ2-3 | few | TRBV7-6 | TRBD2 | TGTGCCAGCAGCTCGGGACTAGCGGGACTAACAGATACGCAGTATTTT | CASSSGLAGLTDTQYF
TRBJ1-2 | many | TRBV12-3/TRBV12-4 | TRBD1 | TGTGCCAGCAGTTCCTACCAGGGGGTTGGTACAAATGGCTACACCTTC | CASSSYQGVGTNGYTF
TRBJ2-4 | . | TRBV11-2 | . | TGTGCCAGCACCTTACAGGGAGTCAAAAACATTCAGTACTTC | CASTLQGVKNIQYF
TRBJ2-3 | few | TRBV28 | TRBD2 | TGTGCCAGCAGTTTGGGAGGGTTGGACACAGATACGCAGTATTTT | CASSLGGLDTDTQYF
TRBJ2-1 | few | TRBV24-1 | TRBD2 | TGTGCCACCTCTGGGACTAGCGGGGAGAATGAGCAGTTCTTC | CATSGTSGENEQFF
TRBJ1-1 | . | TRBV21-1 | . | TGTGCCAGCGATAGGTTCACTGAAGCTCTCTTT | CASDRFTEALF
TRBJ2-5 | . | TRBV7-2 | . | TGTGCCAGCAGCTTAGTTCGCGGTACCCAAGAGACCCAGTACTTC | CASSLVRGTQETQYF
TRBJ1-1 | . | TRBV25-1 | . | TGTGCCAGCAGTTACTTTGGGGGCACTGAAGCTTTCTTT | CASSYFGGTEAFF
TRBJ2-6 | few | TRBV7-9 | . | TGTGCCAGTCAATTTAGCTCTGGGGCCAACGTCCTGACTTTC | CASQFSSGANVLTF
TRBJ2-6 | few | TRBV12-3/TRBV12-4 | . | TGTGCCAGCAATCCTACCCTAGGCTCTGGGGCCAACGTCCTGACTTTC | CASNPTLGSGANVLTF
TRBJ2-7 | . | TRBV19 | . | TGTGCCAGTAGTATTCAACAGGGATACGAGCAGTACTTC | CASSIQQGYEQYF
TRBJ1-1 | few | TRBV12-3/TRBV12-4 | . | TGTGCCAGCAGTTTAGGCCGACAGAACACTGAAGCTTTCTTT | CASSLGRQNTEAFF
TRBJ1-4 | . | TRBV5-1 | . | TGCGCCAGCAGCTTGCTTCCAGGGGCCGGCGAAAAACTGTTTTTT | CASSLLPGAGEKLFF
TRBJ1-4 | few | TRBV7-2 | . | TGTGCCAGCAGCACCGTAACAGGGTTCGATGAAAAACTGTTTTTT | CASSTVTGFDEKLFF
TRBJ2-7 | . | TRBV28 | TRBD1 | TGTGCCAGCAGAGGACAGGGGGCTGTTTCCGAGCAGTACTTC | CASRGQGAVSEQYF
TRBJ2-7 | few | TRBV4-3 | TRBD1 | TGCGCCAGCAGCCAAGATAGGGACAGGGGACCCTCCGAGCAGTACTTC | CASSQDRDRGPSEQYF
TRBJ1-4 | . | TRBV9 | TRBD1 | TGTGCCAGCAGCGACGACCTGACAGGGGATAATGAAAAACTGTTTTTT | CASSDDLTGDNEKLFF
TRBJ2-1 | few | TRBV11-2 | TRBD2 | TGTGCCAGCAGCCGAGGACTAGCGGGGGGAGCTCAGAGGAATGAGCAGTTCTTC | CASSRGLAGGAQRNEQFF
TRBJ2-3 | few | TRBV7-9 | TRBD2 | TGTGCCAGCAGCCTAGGAAGCGGGAGGCGGGGCACAGATACGCAGTATTTT | CASSLGSGRRGTDTQYF
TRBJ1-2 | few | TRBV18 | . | TGTGCCAGCTCACCGTCCGGGCGGAAGAATGGCTACACCTTC | CASSPSGRKNGYTF
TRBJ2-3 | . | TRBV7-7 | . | TGTGCCAGCAGCTTAGGCCTAGCGCCTCCAGATACGCAGTATTTT | CASSLGLAPPDTQYF
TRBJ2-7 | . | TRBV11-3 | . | TGTGCCAGCAGCTTCGAAGCAGGGAAGGCGGGCGAGCAGTACTTC | CASSFEAGKAGEQYF
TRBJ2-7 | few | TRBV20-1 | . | TGCAGTGCTGCGGTCCGGGGCTACGAGCAGTACTTC | CSAAVRGYEQYF
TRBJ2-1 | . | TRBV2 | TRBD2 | TGTGCCAGCAGAAAGACTAGCGGGAGGAGTCATGAGCAGTTCTTC | CASRKTSGRSHEQFF
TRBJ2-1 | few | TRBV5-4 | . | TGTGCCAGCAGCTCAAAAATCGGGACCCGAAGCTCCTACAATGAGCAGTTCTTC | CASSSKIGTRSSYNEQFF
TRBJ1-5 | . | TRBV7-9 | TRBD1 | TGTGCCAGCAGCACTGACAGGGGCAATCAGCCCCAGCATTTT | CASSTDRGNQPQHF
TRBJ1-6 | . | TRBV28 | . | TGTGCCAGCCTTACTCGGGGGCGTTCACCCCTCCACTTT | CASLTRGRSPLHF
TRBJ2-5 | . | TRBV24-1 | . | TGTGCCACCAGTGATCTACCCAAGGGGGTCCACCAAGAGACCCAGTACTTC | CATSDLPKGVHQETQYF
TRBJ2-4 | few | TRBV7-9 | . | TGTGCCAGCAGCTTAGTTCTCGTAGACAACAAAAACATTCAGTACTTC | CASSLVLVDNKNIQYF
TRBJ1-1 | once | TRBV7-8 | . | TGTGCCAGCAGCTTATTCATTGGCACTGAAGCTTTCTTT | CASSLFIGTEAFF
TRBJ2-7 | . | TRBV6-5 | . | TGTGCCAGCAGACAAGGCCAGGGGCTCCTCTACGAGCAGTACTTC | CASRQGQGLLYEQYF
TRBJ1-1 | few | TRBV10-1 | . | TGCGCCAGCAGTGAAGGGTTGGATCCGAACACTGAAGCTTTCTTT | CASSEGLDPNTEAFF
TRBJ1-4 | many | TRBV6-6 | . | TGTGCCAGCAGTTACTCGATACGGGATAATGAAAAACTGTTTTTT | CASSYSIRDNEKLFF
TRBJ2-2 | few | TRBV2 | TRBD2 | TGTGCCAGCAGACTAGCGGGACCCACCGGGGAGCTGTTTTTT | CASRLAGPTGELFF
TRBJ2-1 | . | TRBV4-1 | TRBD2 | TGCGCCAGCAGCCCGTCGGGACTAGCGGGCTTGATGTCCTACAATGAGCAGTTCTTC | CASSPSGLAGLMSYNEQFF
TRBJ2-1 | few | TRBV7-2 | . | TGTGCCAGCAGCTTAATGCTAGCCGCCTTTGAGCAGTTCTTC | CASSLMLAAFEQFF
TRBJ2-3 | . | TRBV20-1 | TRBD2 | TGCAGTGCCGGTAGCGGGAGGGGCACAGATACGCAGTATTTT | CSAGSGRGTDTQYF
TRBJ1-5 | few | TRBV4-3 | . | TGCGCCAGCAGCCAAGATTATGACGGGACACAACAGCCCCAGCATTTT | CASSQDYDGTQQPQHF
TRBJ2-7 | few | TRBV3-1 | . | TGTGCCAGCAGCCAGTGGCTCGGTACCACCCTGGCCGAGCAGTACTTC | CASSQWLGTTLAEQYF
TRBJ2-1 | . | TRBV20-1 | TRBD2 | TGCAGTGCCCTAAAAGCGGGAGTGTTTCATGAGCAGTTCTTC | CSALKAGVFHEQFF
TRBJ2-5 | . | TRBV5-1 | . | TGCGCCAGCAGCTTAGGACAGATCCAAGAGACCCAGTACTTC | CASSLGQIQETQYF
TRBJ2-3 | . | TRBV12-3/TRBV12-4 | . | TGTGCCAGCAGTTTTCTCTCTGGGGATACGCAGTATTTT | CASSFLSGDTQYF
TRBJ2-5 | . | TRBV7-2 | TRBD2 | TGTGCCAGCAGCTACCGTGGGACTAGAGGCGAGACCCAGTACTTC | CASSYRGTRGETQYF
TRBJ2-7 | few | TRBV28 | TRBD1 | TGTGCCAGCAGTGCCTCCCTCCTAGGACAGGGGTTGTACTTC | CASSASLLGQGLYF
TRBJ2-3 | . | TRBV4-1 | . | TGCGCCAGCAGCCAAGATCTCGCGGGTTTACAGGCAGATACGCAGTATTTT | CASSQDLAGLQADTQYF
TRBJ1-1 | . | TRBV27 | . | TGTGCCAGCAGTTTATCGTGGACGGGTAACACTGAAGCTTTCTTT | CASSLSWTGNTEAFF
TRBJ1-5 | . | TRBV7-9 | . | TGTGCCAGCAGCTTAGGCCAGGGCAATCAGCCCCAGCATTTT | CASSLGQGNQPQHF